The 24 T cell receptor beta chains below were found in one sample sequenced in a study of blood T cell repertoires in COVID-19. Profiling relied on immunoSEQ multiplex PCR, and the TCRdb table lists in-frame clones only, not all of them. Here the sample spans 200,000 to 300,000 clones, about 85% being singletons. Sequencing was done on a sample of peripheral blood. The receptor set was obtained from a man aged 55-75 years who had recovered from COVID-19.

The chain uses TRBV4-2 and TRBJ1-2; TRBD1 might be the D (5 bases). The CDR3 has 15 residues. CDR1 and CDR2 (germline): LGHNA, YNFKEQ. V lost 0 bases to trimming and J lost 5 bases, with 13 bases between them. The CDR3 sequence is CASSQDRQGGYGYTF. CDR3 sequence (DNA): TGTGCCAGCAGCCAAGATCGGCAGGGTGGGTATGGCTACACCTTC.

This chain links TRBV2 with TRBJ1-4; D might be TRBD1 (5 bases). The germline V gene has CDR1 SNHLY and CDR2 FYNNEI. This CDR3 is built from 14 residues. Trimming left V 1 base short and J 8 bases short, with 11 bases between. The CDR3 nucleotides are TGTGCCAGCAGTGAAGGGGGGGTTTGGGAAAAACTGTTTTTT. Protein product: CASSEGGVWEKLFF.

The chain combines TRBV30 with TRBJ2-7, with a weak D call TRBD1 (6 bases). This CDR3 is 14 amino acids long. Germline V lookup: CDR1 GTSNPN, CDR2 SVGIG (reference sequence). Trimming took 0 bases from V and 3 from J, leaving 12 bases between them. The CDR3 spells CAWSVTGGFYEQYF. The CDR3, as DNA: TGTGCCTGGAGTGTGACAGGTGGGTTCTACGAGCAGTACTTC.

This clone was observed a few times. The chain combines TRBV19 with TRBJ1-6, with TRBD1 matching over 9 bases. V shed 6 bases and J 12 bases; nucleotides not matched to a gene: 12. From germline, CDR1 is LNHDA and CDR2 SQIVND (reference sequence). This CDR3 comprises 15 residues. CDR3 nucleotide sequence: TGTGCCAGTAGACCCCTGAAGGGACAGGGTGGACCCCTCCACTTT. Translation: CASRPLKGQGGPLHF.

The V and J genes are TRBV19 and TRBJ1-3, with D perhaps TRBD1 (5 bases). Trimming stripped 10 bases from V and 3 bases from J, with 19 bases between. Germline lookup yields CDR1 LNHDA and CDR2 SQIVND (reference sequence). The length of the CDR3 is 15 residues. DNA for the CDR3: TGTGCCACCAAGGGGCCCTCGCAACGTGGAAACACCATATATTTT. Translated, it gives CATKGPSQRGNTIYF. Based on the CDR3 plus reference TRBV19 and TRBJ1-3, the full variable domain is DGGITQSPKYLFRKEGQNVTLSCEQNLNHDAMYWYRQDPGQGLRLIYYSQIVNDFQKGDIAEGYSVSREKKESFPLTVTSAQKNPTAFYLCATKGPSQRGNTIYFGEGSWLTVV.

The rearrangement links TRBV6-5 to TRBJ2-1; TRBD2 matches at 9 bases. Trimming cost V 4 bases and J 12 bases; bases outside gene matches: 4. CDR1 and CDR2 from the germline V gene are MNHEY and SVGAGI. The CDR3 runs 12 residues. CDR3 in DNA: TGTGCCAGCAGTTCCCGAGCGGGGGGGCAGTTCTTC. It specifies CASSSRAGGQFF.

The chain couples TRBV6-5 to TRBJ1-1, with 7 bases identical to TRBD1. In germline, CDR1 is MNHEY, CDR2 SVGAGI. CDR3 length equals 15 residues. Trimming took 5 bases from V and 0 from J; bases not matched to a gene: 6. In nucleotides, the CDR3 is TGTGCCAGCAGTACCCCGGGACAGATGAACACTGAAGCTTTCTTT. Translation gives CASSTPGQMNTEAFF.

V is TRBV7-8 and J is TRBJ2-7, with D unclear. Trimming removed 5 bases at V and 3 bases at J, with 8 bases between. There are 12 residues in the CDR3. Germline V gene lookup returns CDR1 SGHVS and CDR2 FQNEAQ. CDR3 residues: CASSPDNYEQYF. In DNA form, the CDR3 reads TGTGCCAGCAGCCCAGACAACTACGAGCAGTACTTC.

The chain employs TRBV5-6 and TRBJ2-1; 12 nucleotides match TRBD1. The CDR3 has 16 amino acids. The germline V gene encodes CDR1 SGHDT and CDR2 YYEEEE. Unmatched junction bases numbered 7, after V lost 4 bases and J lost 5 bases. The CDR3 DNA follows: TGTGCCAGCAGCATAGGGCGGGACAGGGGGCACAATGAGCAGTTCTTC. Its translation is CASSIGRDRGHNEQFF.

The V and J genes are TRBV5-5 and TRBJ2-7, with D unclear. V lost 1 base, J lost 0 bases, and 11 bases lay in between. Per the germline V gene, CDR1 is SGHKS and CDR2 is YYEKEE (reference sequence). This CDR3 spans 15 amino acids. The CDR3 is CASSLITHSSYEQYF. As DNA, the CDR3 is TGTGCCAGCAGCTTGATTACCCATAGCTCCTACGAGCAGTACTTC.

This chain links TRBV7-9 with TRBJ1-2; D may be TRBD1 (5 bases). The CDR3 runs to 15 residues. Germline-derived CDR1 and CDR2 are SEHNR and FQNEAQ (reference sequence). The V and J ends lost 3 bases and 3 bases respectively, with 14 bases between them. The CDR3 DNA reads as TGTGCCAGCAGCTTTAGGGGAACCGAAGACTATGGCTACACCTTC. Protein sequence: CASSFRGTEDYGYTF.

This chain connects TRBV14 to TRBJ1-2, with 8 positions matching TRBD1. The CDR3 totals 16 residues. Germline V CDR1 and CDR2: SGHDN, FVKESK. V was clipped by 1 base and J by 7 bases; unmatched bases: 11. The CDR3 DNA follows: TGTGCCAGCAGCCAAGTCCTGCAGGGGGCCGTTAGTGGCTACACCTTC. Protein product: CASSQVLQGAVSGYTF.

V usage is TRBV6-5 and J usage is TRBJ1-3; weak D call: TRBD1 (6 bases). The length of the CDR3 is 16 residues. V shed 6 bases and J shed 0 bases, with 15 bases lying between them. The germline gives CDR1 MNHEY, CDR2 SVGAGI. The DNA of the CDR3 is TGTGCCAGCAGCTACGGACAGCTTCGCTCTGGAAACACCATATATTTT. This gives the protein CASSYGQLRSGNTIYF.

The rearrangement links TRBV3-1 (or the pseudogene TRBV3-2) to TRBJ1-2; no clear D gene. The V end lost 1 base, the J end lost 4 bases, and 13 bases lay between the germline ends. CDR1 and CDR2 from the germline V gene are LGHDT and YNNKEL (reference sequence). The CDR3 consists of 15 residues. The CDR3 nucleotides are TGTGCCAGCAGCCAAGGCGGGTCCGAGGGCTATGGCTACACCTTC. Its protein product is CASSQGGSEGYGYTF.

The genes are TRBV19 and TRBJ2-1; 12 nucleotides agree with TRBD2. CDR3 length: 17 residues. V was clipped by 3 bases and J by 7 bases; unmatched bases: 10. The germline gives CDR1 LNHDA, CDR2 SQIVND (reference sequence). This CDR3 is CASSIRLAGGPGNEQFF. CDR3 nucleotides: TGTGCCAGTAGTATTCGGCTAGCGGGGGGGCCGGGGAATGAGCAGTTCTTC.

The CDR3 DNA reads as TGTGCCAGCAGTTTAGGAGGGAATGAGCAGTTCTTC. It encodes CASSLGGNEQFF. The gene calls are TRBV27 and TRBJ2-1, with D possibly TRBD2 on 6 matching bases. The CDR3 sequence is 12 residues long. V lost 2 bases, J lost 7 bases, and 6 bases lay in between. The V gene's germline CDR1 is MNHEY and CDR2 SMNVEV (reference sequence).

J is TRBJ2-5 and V is TRBV7-3, with 7 bases that match TRBD1. The V gene's germline CDR1 is SGHTA and CDR2 FQGTGA. The CDR3 is made up of 13 amino acids. Losses at the gene ends were 5 bases for V and 5 bases for J; bases not matched to a gene: 5. The CDR3 spells CASSVRQGETQYF. The CDR3 region has the DNA TGTGCCAGCAGCGTACGACAGGGTGAGACCCAGTACTTC.

In this sample, this clone turned up a few times. The chain is built from TRBV6-5 and TRBJ2-2; D call uncertain. The V gene's germline CDR1 is MNHEY and CDR2 SVGAGI. The V and J ends lost 2 bases and 3 bases respectively, with 10 bases between them. The CDR3 is 15 residues long. CDR3 amino acids: CASSYLVLDTGELFF. In nucleotides, the CDR3 is TGTGCCAGCAGTTACCTTGTACTCGACACCGGGGAGCTGTTTTTT.

The chain carries TRBV5-5 and TRBJ2-3; possible D gene TRBD1, 5 bases. The CDR3 totals 15 residues. Trimming cost V 0 bases and J 2 bases, with 10 bases left between them. CDR1 and CDR2 (germline): SGHKS, YYEKEE (reference sequence). The CDR3 loop reads CASSLDRSLTDTQYF. CDR3 DNA: TGTGCCAGCAGCTTGGACAGGTCCCTCACAGATACGCAGTATTTT.

This clone turned up a few times. The genes are TRBV27 and TRBJ1-5; 9 bases line up with TRBD1. V gave up 6 bases and J gave up 4 bases; unmatched junction bases: 7. The length of the CDR3 is 15 residues. Germline loops: CDR1 MNHEY, CDR2 SMNVEV (reference sequence). As DNA, the CDR3 is TGTGCCAGCAGGTGGACAGGGGTGGGAAATCAGCCCCAGCATTTT. This encodes CASRWTGVGNQPQHF.

This clone was picked up one time. This rearrangement joins TRBV9 to TRBJ2-1; tentative D call: TRBD2 (6 bases). The CDR3 spans 15 residues. Germline V gene data show CDR1 as SGDLS and CDR2 as YYNGEE. V was clipped by 3 bases and J by 7 bases, with 17 bases between them. CDR3 DNA: TGTGCCAGCAGCGCTACAGGCTCGCTAGCGAATGAGCAGTTCTTC. The encoded protein is CASSATGSLANEQFF.

The chain has TRBV18 and TRBJ1-4, with unresolved D. The CDR3 loop spans 15 amino acids. Trimming stripped 6 bases from V and 0 bases from J, with 11 bases between. The germline V gene encodes CDR1 KGHSH and CDR2 LQKENI. CDR3 sequence (DNA): TGTGCCAGCTCCCCTTCGGTTGCAACTAATGAAAAACTGTTTTTT. Its protein product is CASSPSVATNEKLFF.

The chain combines TRBV9 with TRBJ2-3, with D possibly matching TRBD2 (5 bases). V was trimmed by 0 bases and J by 6 bases, leaving 11 bases between them. The CDR3 has 14 residues. Germline V gene lookup returns CDR1 SGDLS and CDR2 YYNGEE. Here the CDR3 reads CASSVAGVGDTQYF. The CDR3 bases are TGTGCCAGCAGCGTAGCCGGGGTTGGGGATACGCAGTATTTT.

This chain connects TRBV7-3 to TRBJ2-5; 11 bases are shared with TRBD2. Unmatched junction bases numbered 2, after V lost 4 bases and J lost 4 bases. The CDR3 sequence is 14 residues long. The germline V gene has CDR1 SGHTA and CDR2 FQGTGA. As DNA, the CDR3 is TGTGCCAGCAGCTACGGACTAGCGGGAGAGACCCAGTACTTC. Amino acid sequence: CASSYGLAGETQYF.